The 12 T cell receptor beta chains presented below share a single source sample, sequenced in a study of OX40 agonist ivuxolimab in advanced cancers. Profiling relied on immunoSEQ multiplex PCR, and the TCRdb table lists in-frame clones only, not all of them. The sample records approximately 47,000 clones, 85% to 90% being singletons. The sample was CD4+ or CD8+ T cells sorted from blood, taken in a trial of the OX40 agonist ivuxolimab. The receptors come from an adult with an advanced solid tumor such as melanoma, head and neck, liver or kidney cancer.

This clone was observed once. The chain carries TRBV5-4 and TRBJ2-2; TRBD1 aligns across 9 bases. CDR1 and CDR2 from the germline V gene are SGHNT and YYREEE (reference sequence). V lost 4 bases, J lost 6 bases, and 7 bases stayed unmatched. This CDR3 has 15 amino acids. The CDR3 protein is CASSAQGAASGELFF. Here the CDR3 DNA reads TGTGCCAGCAGCGCACAGGGGGCGGCGTCCGGGGAGCTGTTTTTT. Full variable domain (rest looked up from reference TRBV5-4 and TRBJ2-2): ETGVTQSPTHLIKTRGQQVTLRCSSQSGHNTVSWYQQALGQGPQFIFQYYREEENGRGNFPPRFSGLQFPNYSSELNVNALELDDSALYLCASSAQGAASGELFFGEGSRLTVL.

This clone is labeled medium-sized. One junction end disagrees with the germline gene, perhaps due to a read error. The genes are TRBV11-3 and TRBJ1-2; D not resolved. Germline V gene sequence: CDR1 SGHNT, CDR2 YENEEA. The CDR3 is 16 amino acids. CDR3 nucleotide sequence: TGTGCCAGCAGGCATTCCCCACCGACGAGTAACGATGGCTACACCTTC. It codes for CASRHSPPTSNDGYTF. Together with reference TRBV11-3 and TRBJ1-2, the CDR3 gives the full variable domain: EAGVVQSPRYKIIEKKQPVAFWCNPISGHNTLYWYLQNLGQGPELLIRYENEEAVDDSQLPKDRFSAERLKGVDSTLKIQPAELGDSAVYLCASRHSPPTSNDGYTFGSGTRLTVV.

This rearrangement joins TRBV27 to TRBJ1-1; TRBD1 agrees at 9 bases. CDR3 length equals 14 residues. The germline gives CDR1 MNHEY, CDR2 SMNVEV (reference sequence). The ends lost 2 bases at V and 7 bases at J; junction bases unmatched: 5. Written as DNA, the CDR3 is TGTGCCAGCAGTTTAACAGGGGGCTCGGGTGAAGCTTTCTTT. Translation: CASSLTGGSGEAFF.

This chain joins TRBV27 and TRBJ2-1; 11 bases line up with TRBD2. Germline CDR1 reads MNHEY; CDR2 reads SMNVEV (reference sequence). This CDR3 region has 21 residues. The ends lost 5 bases at V and 9 bases at J; junction bases unmatched: 27. The chain's CDR3 is CASSITLLSGRASPAPIEQFF. CDR3 nucleotide sequence: TGTGCCAGCAGTATCACTTTACTTAGCGGGAGGGCATCTCCCGCCCCAATTGAGCAGTTCTTC.

As DNA, the CDR3 is TGTGCAGGGGGGTCCTACGTGGCCCAGTACTTC. It encodes CAGGSYVAQYF. The genes are TRBV6-1 and TRBJ2-5; possibly TRBD1 or TRBD2 for D (6 bases each). The CDR3 covers 11 residues. CDR1 is MNHNS and CDR2 is SASEGT in the germline V gene.

This sequence joins TRBV6-4 and TRBJ2-1; the match to TRBD2 covers 12 bases. The CDR3 runs to 16 residues. Germline CDR1 and CDR2: MRHNA and SNTAGT. The junction had 3 bases not matched to a gene; V was cut back by 4 bases and J by 2 bases. The CDR3: CASSGLAGGPYNEQFF. The CDR3 DNA is TGTGCCAGCAGTGGCCTAGCGGGGGGGCCCTACAATGAGCAGTTCTTC.

This rearrangement joins TRBV11-3 to TRBJ2-3; D gene ambiguous. This CDR3 contains 14 residues. Germline V gene data show CDR1 as SGHNT and CDR2 as YENEEA. V shed 1 base and J shed 6 bases, with 11 bases lying between them. The CDR3 DNA reads as TGTGCCAGCAGCTTAGGCCCATATTTCGATACGCAGTATTTT. Its protein product is CASSLGPYFDTQYF.

This clone came up once. The genes are TRBV4-2 and TRBJ2-1; TRBD1 agrees at 7 bases. The CDR3 consists of 16 residues. Germline assignment: CDR1 LGHNA and CDR2 YNFKEQ. J gave up 2 bases and V 6 bases, and 10 bases lay outside the gene matches. For the CDR3, the DNA is TGTGCCAGCAGTCCCAGTTTAGGGGGCGCCTACAATGAGCAGTTCTTC. This encodes CASSPSLGGAYNEQFF.

The genes are TRBV27 and TRBJ2-1; 9 bases fit TRBD2. The CDR3 consists of 15 residues. After removal of 6 bases from V and 6 bases from J, the junction contained 9 bases not matched to a gene. CDR1 and CDR2 (germline): MNHEY, SMNVEV (reference sequence). The CDR3 is CASSPTPGLANEQFF. The CDR3, as DNA: TGTGCCAGCAGCCCGACGCCGGGACTAGCCAATGAGCAGTTCTTC.

The gene calls are TRBV2 and TRBJ1-5; 7 bases are shared with TRBD1. J lost 5 bases, V lost 3 bases, and 10 bases had no gene match. The germline V gene encodes CDR1 SNHLY and CDR2 FYNNEI. This CDR3 is built from 16 residues. CDR3 residues: CASSDEGQRFHQPQHF. CDR3 sequence (DNA): TGTGCCAGCAGTGACGAGGGACAGCGGTTCCATCAGCCCCAGCATTTT.

This chain joins TRBV7-9 and TRBJ2-5; D is ambiguous. The J call may not be correct, given that the DNA end is closer to TRBJ2-7. Germline CDR1 reads SEHNR; CDR2 reads FQNEAQ (reference sequence). The CDR3 is 12 residues long. The CDR3 DNA reads as TGTGCCAGCAGCCCATTGGGCGACGAGCAGTACTTC. Amino acid sequence: CASSPLGDEQYF.

This chain links TRBV7-6 with TRBJ1-1; 9 nucleotides agree with TRBD1. V lost 4 bases, J lost 3 bases, and 6 bases stayed unmatched. From germline, CDR1 is SGHVS and CDR2 FNYEAQ. There are 15 residues in the CDR3. CDR3 protein: CASSSDRGIDTEAFF. The CDR3 bases are TGTGCCAGCAGCTCAGACAGGGGGATTGACACTGAAGCTTTCTTT.